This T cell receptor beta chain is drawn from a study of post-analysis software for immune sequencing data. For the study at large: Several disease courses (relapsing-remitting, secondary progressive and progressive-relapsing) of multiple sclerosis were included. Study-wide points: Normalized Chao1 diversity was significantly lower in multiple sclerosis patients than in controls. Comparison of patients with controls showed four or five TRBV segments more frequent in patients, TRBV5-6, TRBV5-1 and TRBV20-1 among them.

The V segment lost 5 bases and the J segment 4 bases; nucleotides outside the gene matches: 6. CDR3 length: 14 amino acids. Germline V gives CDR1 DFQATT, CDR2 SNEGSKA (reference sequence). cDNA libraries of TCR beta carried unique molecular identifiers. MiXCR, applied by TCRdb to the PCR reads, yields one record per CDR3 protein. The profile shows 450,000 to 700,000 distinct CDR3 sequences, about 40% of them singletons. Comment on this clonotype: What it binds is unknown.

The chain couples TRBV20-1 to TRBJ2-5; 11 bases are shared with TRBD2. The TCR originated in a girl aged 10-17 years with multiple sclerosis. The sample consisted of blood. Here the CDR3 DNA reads TGCAGTGCTCGATTACTAGCGGGAGTAGAGACCCAGTACTTC. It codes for CSARLLAGVETQYF.